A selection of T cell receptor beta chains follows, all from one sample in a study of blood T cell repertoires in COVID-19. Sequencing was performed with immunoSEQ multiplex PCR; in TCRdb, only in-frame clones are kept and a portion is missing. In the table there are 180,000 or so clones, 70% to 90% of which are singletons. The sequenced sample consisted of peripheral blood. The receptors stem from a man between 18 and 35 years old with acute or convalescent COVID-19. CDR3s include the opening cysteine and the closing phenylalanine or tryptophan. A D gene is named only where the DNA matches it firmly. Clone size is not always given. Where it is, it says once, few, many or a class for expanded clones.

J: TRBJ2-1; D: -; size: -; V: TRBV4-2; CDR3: CASSQVSGKVSYNEQFF; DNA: TGTGCCAGCAGCCAAGTATCCGGGAAGGTGAGCTACAATGAGCAGTTCTTC
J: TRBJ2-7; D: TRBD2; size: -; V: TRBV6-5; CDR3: CASSYSIELAGDEQYF; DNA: TGTGCCAGCAGTTACTCGATAGAGCTAGCGGGGGATGAGCAGTACTTC
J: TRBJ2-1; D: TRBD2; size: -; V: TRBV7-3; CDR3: CASSVSGGAMNEQFF; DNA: TGTGCCAGCAGCGTGAGCGGGGGGGCTATGAATGAGCAGTTCTTC
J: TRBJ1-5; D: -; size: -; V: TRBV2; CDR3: CASRDAGGQPQHF; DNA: TGTGCCAGTAGGGATGCGGGGGGTCAGCCCCAGCATTTT
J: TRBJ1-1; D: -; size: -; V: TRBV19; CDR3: CASSPGGTEVGAFF; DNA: TGTGCCAGTAGTCCCGGGGGGACTGAGGTGGGAGCTTTCTTT
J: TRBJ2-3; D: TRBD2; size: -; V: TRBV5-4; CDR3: CASSLAGGHTDTQYF; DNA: TGTGCCAGCAGCTTAGCGGGGGGGCACACAGATACGCAGTATTTT
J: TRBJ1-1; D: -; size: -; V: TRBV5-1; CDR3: CASSLVGQINTEAFF; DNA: TGCGCCAGCAGCTTGGTCGGACAGATAAACACTGAAGCTTTCTTT
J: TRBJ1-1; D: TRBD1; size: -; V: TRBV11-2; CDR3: CASSFRGIGNTEAFF; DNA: TGTGCCAGCAGCTTCAGGGGGATAGGGAACACTGAAGCTTTCTTT
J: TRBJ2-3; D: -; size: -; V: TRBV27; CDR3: CASSLYHGVKDTQYF; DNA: TGTGCCAGCAGTTTATACCACGGGGTCAAAGATACGCAGTATTTT
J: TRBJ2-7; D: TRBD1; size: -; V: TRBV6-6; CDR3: CASSPTPGQGRDEQYF; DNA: TGTGCCAGCAGCCCTACCCCGGGACAGGGAAGGGACGAGCAGTACTTC
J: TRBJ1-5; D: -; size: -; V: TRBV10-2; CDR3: CASSDQQGNQPQHF; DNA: TGCGCCAGCAGTGATCAACAGGGCAATCAGCCCCAGCATTTT
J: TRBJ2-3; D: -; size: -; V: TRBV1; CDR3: CTSSQPNKRDNTDTQYF; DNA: TGCACCAGCAGCCAACCAAACAAACGGGACAACACAGATACGCAGTATTTT
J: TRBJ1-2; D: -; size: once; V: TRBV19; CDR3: CASRGGAGIHGYTF; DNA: TGTGCCAGTAGGGGCGGTGCGGGAATCCATGGCTACACCTTC
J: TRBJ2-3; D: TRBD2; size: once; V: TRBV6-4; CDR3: CASSAAGTDTQYF; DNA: TGTGCCAGCAGCGCAGCGGGGACAGATACGCAGTATTTT
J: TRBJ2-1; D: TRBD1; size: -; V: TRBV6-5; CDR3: CASRSQGANEQFF; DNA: TGTGCCAGCAGGTCCCAGGGGGCCAATGAGCAGTTCTTC
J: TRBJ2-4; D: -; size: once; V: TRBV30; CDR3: CAWSAQGRNIQYF; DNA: TGTGCCTGGAGTGCGCAGGGAAGAAACATTCAGTACTTC
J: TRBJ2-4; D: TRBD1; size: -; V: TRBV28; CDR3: CASSSRGQGINIQYF; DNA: TGTGCCAGCAGTTCCCGAGGACAGGGTATAAACATTCAGTACTTC
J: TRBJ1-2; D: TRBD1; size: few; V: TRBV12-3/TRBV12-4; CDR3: CATPDRDYGYTF; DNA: TGTGCCACCCCGGACAGGGACTATGGCTACACCTTC
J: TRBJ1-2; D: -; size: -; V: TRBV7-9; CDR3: CASESGAGNGYTF; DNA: TGTGCCAGCGAAAGTGGGGCAGGGAATGGCTACACCTTC
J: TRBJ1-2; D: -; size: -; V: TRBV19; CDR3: CASSPQGANYGYTF; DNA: TGTGCCAGTAGTCCCCAAGGAGCTAACTATGGCTACACCTTC
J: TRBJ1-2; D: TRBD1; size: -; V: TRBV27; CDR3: CASSLGRGSIGGYTF; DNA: TGTGCCAGCAGTTTAGGCAGGGGGAGCATAGGTGGCTACACCTTC
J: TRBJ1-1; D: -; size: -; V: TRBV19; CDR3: CASSIGTVYTEAFF; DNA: TGTGCCAGTAGTATAGGGACAGTTTACACTGAAGCTTTCTTT
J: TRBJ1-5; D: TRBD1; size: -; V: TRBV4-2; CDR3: CASSQGDRGGNQPQHF; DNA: TGTGCCAGCAGCCAAGGGGACAGGGGTGGCAATCAGCCCCAGCATTTT
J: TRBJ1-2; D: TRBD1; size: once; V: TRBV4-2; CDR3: CASSPSSQGEGYTF; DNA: TGTGCCAGCAGCCCAAGCAGTCAGGGGGAAGGCTACACCTTC
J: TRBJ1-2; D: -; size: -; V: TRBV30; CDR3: CAWSTGPYAF; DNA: TGTGCCTGGAGTACAGGACCCTACGCCTTC
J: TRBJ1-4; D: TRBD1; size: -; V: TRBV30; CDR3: CAWRGTGLNNEKLFF; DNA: TGTGCCTGGAGGGGGACAGGGCTTAATAATGAAAAACTGTTTTTT
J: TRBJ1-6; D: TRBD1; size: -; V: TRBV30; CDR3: CAGGQETSYNSPLHF; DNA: TGTGCCGGAGGACAGGAGACCTCCTATAATTCACCCCTCCACTTT
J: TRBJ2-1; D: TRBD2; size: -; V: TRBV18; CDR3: CASSPSTSDHEQFF; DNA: TGTGCCAGCTCACCTTCTACTAGCGATCATGAGCAGTTCTTC
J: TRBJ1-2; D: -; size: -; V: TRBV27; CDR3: CASSLPTGSNYGYTF; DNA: TGTGCCAGCAGTTTACCCACAGGATCTAACTATGGCTACACCTTC
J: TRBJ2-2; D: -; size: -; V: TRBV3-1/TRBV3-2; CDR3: CASRAQGNTGELFF; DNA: TGTGCCAGCAGGGCACAGGGGAACACCGGGGAGCTGTTTTTT
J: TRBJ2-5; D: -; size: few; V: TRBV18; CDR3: CASSPRLSETQYF; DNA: TGTGCCAGCTCACCAAGACTGTCCGAGACCCAGTACTTC
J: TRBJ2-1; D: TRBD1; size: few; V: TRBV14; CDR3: CASSQEWGTGSFDEQFF; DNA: TGTGCCAGCAGCCAAGAATGGGGGACAGGTAGTTTCGATGAGCAGTTCTTC
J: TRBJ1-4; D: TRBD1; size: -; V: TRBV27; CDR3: CASSRTGWGWANEKLFF; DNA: TGTGCCAGCAGTAGGACAGGTTGGGGCTGGGCTAATGAAAAACTGTTTTTT
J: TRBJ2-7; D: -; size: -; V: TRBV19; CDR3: CASSIRQGGDEQYF; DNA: TGTGCCAGTAGTATTCGGCAGGGTGGAGACGAGCAGTACTTC
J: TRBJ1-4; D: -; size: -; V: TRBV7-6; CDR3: CASSSETAFGGKLFF; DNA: TGTGCCAGCAGCTCAGAGACAGCCTTTGGCGGAAAACTGTTTTTT
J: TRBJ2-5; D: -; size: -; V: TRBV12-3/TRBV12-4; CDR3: CASSFSGPQYF; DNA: TGTGCCAGCAGTTTTTCAGGGCCCCAGTACTTC
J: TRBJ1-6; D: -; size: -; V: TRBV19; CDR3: CASSTAAGSSPLHF; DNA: TGTGCCAGTAGTACAGCCGCGGGGAGTTCACCCCTCCACTTT
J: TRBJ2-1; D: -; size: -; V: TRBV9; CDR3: CASSDPSSSYNEQFF; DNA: TGTGCCAGCAGCGATCCGAGTAGCTCCTACAATGAGCAGTTCTTC
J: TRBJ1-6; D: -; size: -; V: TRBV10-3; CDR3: CAIRKREEVNSPLHF; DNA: TGTGCCATCAGGAAGCGGGAGGAGGTTAATTCACCCCTCCACTTT
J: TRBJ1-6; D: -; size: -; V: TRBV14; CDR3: CASSQNTGTARNSPLHF; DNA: TGTGCCAGCAGCCAGAATACCGGGACTGCGCGGAATTCACCCCTCCACTTT
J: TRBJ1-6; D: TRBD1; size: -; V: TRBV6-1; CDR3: CASSEKGAARVDNSPLHF; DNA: TGTGCCAGCAGTGAAAAGGGGGCAGCTCGAGTCGATAATTCACCCCTCCACTTT
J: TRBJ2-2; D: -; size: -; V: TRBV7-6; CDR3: CASSLVGEQPGELFF; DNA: TGTGCCAGCAGCTTAGTAGGAGAGCAGCCCGGGGAGCTGTTTTTT
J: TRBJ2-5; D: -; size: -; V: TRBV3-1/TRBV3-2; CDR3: CASSPLRQVGTQYF; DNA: TGTGCCAGCAGCCCCCTCAGGCAGGTCGGGACCCAGTACTTC
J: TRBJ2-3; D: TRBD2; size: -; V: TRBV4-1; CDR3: CASSLSRGGGTDTQYF; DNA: TGCGCCAGCAGCCTAAGTCGGGGGGGTGGCACAGATACGCAGTATTTT
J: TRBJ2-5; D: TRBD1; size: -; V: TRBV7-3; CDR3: CASSLVGRGLQETQYF; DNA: TGTGCCAGCAGCTTAGTAGGCAGGGGGCTTCAAGAGACCCAGTACTTC
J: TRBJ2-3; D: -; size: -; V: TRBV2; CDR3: CASSADRSSTDTQYF; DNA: TGTGCCAGCAGCGCTGACAGATCTAGCACAGATACGCAGTATTTT
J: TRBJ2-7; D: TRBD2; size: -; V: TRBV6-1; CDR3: CASSEGLAIYEQYF; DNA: TGTGCCAGCAGTGAGGGACTAGCGATCTACGAGCAGTACTTC
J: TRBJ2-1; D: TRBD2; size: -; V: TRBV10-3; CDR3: CAISERGDYNEQFF; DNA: TGTGCCATCAGTGAGCGGGGGGACTACAATGAGCAGTTCTTC
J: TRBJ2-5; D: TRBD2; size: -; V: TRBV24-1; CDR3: CATSTALAGGRETQYF; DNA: TGTGCCACCAGCACGGCGCTAGCGGGGGGGCGGGAGACCCAGTACTTC
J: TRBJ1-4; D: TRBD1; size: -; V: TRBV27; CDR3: CASSSRDRGSTNEKLFF; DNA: TGTGCCAGCAGTTCCCGGGACAGGGGGTCCACTAATGAAAAACTGTTTTTT
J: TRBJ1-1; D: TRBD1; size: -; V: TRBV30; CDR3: CAGGQGASTEAFF; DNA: TGTGCCGGGGGACAGGGGGCGAGTACTGAAGCTTTCTTT
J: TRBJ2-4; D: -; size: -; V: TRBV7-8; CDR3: CASSQGGEDIQYF; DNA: TGTGCCAGCAGTCAAGGAGGTGAGGACATTCAGTACTTC
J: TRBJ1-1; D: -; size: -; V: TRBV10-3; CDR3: CAITIGQNTEAFF; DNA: TGTGCCATCACTATAGGACAGAACACTGAAGCTTTCTTT